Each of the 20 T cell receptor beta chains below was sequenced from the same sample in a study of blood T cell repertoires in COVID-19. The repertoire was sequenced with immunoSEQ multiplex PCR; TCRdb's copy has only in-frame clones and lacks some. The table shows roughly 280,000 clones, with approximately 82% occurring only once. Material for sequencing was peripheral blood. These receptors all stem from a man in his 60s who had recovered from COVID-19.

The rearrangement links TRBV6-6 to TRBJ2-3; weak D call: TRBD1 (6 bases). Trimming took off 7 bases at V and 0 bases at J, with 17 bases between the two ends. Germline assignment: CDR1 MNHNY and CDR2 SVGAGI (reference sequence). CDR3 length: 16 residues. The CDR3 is CASNRAVRSSTDTQYF. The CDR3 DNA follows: TGTGCCAGCAACAGGGCGGTCAGGTCTAGCACAGATACGCAGTATTTT.

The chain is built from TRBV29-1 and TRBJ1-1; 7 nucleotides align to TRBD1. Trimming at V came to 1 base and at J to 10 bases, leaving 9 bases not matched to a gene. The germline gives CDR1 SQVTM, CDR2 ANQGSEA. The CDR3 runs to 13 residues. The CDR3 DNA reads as TGCAGCGTTGAAGCGGGGAGACAGGGAGGAGCTTTCTTT. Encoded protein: CSVEAGRQGGAFF. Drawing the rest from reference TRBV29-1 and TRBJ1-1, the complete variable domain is SAVISQKPSRDICQRGTSLTIQCQVDSQVTMMFWYRQQPGQSLTLIATANQGSEATYESGFVIDKFPISRPNLTFSTLTVSNMSPEDSSIYLCSVEAGRQGGAFFGQGTRLTVV.

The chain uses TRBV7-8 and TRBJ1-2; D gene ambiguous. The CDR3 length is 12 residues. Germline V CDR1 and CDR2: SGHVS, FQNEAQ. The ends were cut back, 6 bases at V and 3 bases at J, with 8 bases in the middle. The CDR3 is CASSGLHYGYTF. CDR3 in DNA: TGTGCCAGCAGTGGACTCCACTATGGCTACACCTTC.

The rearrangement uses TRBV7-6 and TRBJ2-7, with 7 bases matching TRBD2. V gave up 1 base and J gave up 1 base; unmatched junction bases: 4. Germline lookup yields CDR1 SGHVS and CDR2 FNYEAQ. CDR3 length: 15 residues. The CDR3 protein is CASSLELAPSYEQYF. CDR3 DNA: TGTGCCAGCAGCTTAGAACTAGCGCCTTCCTACGAGCAGTACTTC.

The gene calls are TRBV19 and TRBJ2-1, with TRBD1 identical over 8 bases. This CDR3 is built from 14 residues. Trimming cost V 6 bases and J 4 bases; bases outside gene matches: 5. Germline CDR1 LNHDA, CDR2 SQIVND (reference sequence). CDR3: CASRTGQGYNEQFF. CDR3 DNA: TGTGCCAGTAGGACAGGACAGGGATACAATGAGCAGTTCTTC.

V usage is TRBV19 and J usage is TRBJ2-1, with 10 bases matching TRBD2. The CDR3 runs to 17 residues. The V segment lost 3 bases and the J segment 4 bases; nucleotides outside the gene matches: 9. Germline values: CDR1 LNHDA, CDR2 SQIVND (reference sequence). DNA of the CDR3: TGTGCCAGTAGTATGATCGCTAGCGGGGGACTTTACAATGAGCAGTTCTTC. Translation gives CASSMIASGGLYNEQFF.

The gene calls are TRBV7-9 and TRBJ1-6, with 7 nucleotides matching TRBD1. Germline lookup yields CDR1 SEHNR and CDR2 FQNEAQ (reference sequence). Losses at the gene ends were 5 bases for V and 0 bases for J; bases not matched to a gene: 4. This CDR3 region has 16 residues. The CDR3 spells CASSQGQNSYNSPLHF. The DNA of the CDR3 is TGTGCCAGCAGCCAGGGACAGAACTCCTATAATTCACCCCTCCACTTT.

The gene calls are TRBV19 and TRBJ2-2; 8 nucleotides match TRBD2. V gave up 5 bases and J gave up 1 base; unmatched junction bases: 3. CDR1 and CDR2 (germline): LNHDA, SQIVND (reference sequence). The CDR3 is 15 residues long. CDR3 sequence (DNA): TGTGCCAGTAGTCTGGCGGGGGGGAACACCGGGGAGCTGTTTTTT. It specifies CASSLAGGNTGELFF.

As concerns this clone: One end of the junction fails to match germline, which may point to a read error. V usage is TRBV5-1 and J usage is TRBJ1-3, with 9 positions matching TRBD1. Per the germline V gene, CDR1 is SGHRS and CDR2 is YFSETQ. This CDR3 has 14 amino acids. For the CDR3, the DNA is TGCGCCAGCAGCGAACAGGGGGCTGGAGACACCATATATTTT. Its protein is CASSEQGAGDTIYF. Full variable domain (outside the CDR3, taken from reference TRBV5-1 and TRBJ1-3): KAGVTQTPRYLIKTRGQQVTLSCSPISGHRSVSWYQQTPGQGLQFLFEYFSETQRNKGNFPGRFSGRQFSNSRSEMNVSTLELGDSALYLCASSEQGAGDTIYFGEGSWLTVV.

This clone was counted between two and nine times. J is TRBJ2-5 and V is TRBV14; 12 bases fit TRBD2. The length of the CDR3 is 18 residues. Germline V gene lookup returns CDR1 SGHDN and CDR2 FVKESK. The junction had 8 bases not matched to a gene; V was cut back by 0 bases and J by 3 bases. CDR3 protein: CASSQEDRRLAGEETQYF. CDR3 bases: TGTGCCAGCAGCCAAGAAGATAGGCGACTAGCGGGGGAAGAGACCCAGTACTTC.

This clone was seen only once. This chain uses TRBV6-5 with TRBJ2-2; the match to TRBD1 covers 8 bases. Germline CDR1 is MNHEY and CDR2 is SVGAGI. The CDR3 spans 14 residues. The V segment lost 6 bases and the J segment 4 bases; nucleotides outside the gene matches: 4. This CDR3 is CASRTGDGTGELFF. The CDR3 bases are TGTGCCAGCAGGACAGGGGACGGCACCGGGGAGCTGTTTTTT.

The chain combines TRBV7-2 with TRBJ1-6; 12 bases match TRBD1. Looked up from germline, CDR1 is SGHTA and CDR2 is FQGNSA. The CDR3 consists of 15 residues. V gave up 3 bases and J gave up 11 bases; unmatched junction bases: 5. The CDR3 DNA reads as TGTGCCAGCAGCTTTGGGACAGGGGGCGCGGCACCCCTCCACTTT. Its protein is CASSFGTGGAAPLHF.

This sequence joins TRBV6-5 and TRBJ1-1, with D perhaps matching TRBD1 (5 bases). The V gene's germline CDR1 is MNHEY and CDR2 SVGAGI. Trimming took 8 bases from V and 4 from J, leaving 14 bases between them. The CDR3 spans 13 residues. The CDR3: CASSIGRGTEAFF. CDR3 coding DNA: TGTGCCAGCTCCATTGGGAGGGGCACTGAAGCTTTCTTT.

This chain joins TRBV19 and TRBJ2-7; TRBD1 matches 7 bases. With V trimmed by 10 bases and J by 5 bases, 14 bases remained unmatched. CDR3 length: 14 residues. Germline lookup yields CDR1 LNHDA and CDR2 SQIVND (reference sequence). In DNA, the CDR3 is TGTGCCACTTACCCCGGACAGGTGTTGGACGAGCAGTACTTC. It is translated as CATYPGQVLDEQYF. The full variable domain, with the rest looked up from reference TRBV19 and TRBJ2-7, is DGGITQSPKYLFRKEGQNVTLSCEQNLNHDAMYWYRQDPGQGLRLIYYSQIVNDFQKGDIAEGYSVSREKKESFPLTVTSAQKNPTAFYLCATYPGQVLDEQYFGPGTRLTVT.

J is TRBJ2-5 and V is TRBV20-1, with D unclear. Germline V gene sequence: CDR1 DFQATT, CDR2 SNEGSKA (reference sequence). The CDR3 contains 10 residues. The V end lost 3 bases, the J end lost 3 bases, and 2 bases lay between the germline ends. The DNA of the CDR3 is TGCAGTGCTAGCGAAGAGACCCAGTACTTC. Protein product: CSASEETQYF.

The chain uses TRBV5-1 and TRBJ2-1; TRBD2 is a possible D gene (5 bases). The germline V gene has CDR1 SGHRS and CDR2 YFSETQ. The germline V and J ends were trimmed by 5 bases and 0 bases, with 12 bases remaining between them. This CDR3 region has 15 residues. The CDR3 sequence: CASSQTGSSYNEQFF. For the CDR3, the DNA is TGCGCCAGCAGTCAGACTGGGAGCTCCTACAATGAGCAGTTCTTC.

The CDR3 sequence: CASRGTSGASYNEQFF. CDR3 DNA sequence: TGTGCCAGCAGGGGGACTAGCGGAGCCTCCTACAATGAGCAGTTCTTC. V gene TRBV6-6 combines with J gene TRBJ2-1, with 11 bases matching TRBD2. Germline V lookup: CDR1 MNHNY, CDR2 SVGAGI (reference sequence). This CDR3 contains 16 residues. V was clipped by 6 bases and J by 0 bases; unmatched bases: 4.

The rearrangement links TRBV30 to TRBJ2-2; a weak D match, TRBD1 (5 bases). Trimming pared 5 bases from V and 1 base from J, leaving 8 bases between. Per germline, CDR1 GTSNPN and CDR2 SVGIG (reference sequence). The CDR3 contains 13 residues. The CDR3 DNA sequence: TGTGCCTGGGCTAGGGGGAACACCGGGGAGCTGTTTTTT. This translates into CAWARGNTGELFF.

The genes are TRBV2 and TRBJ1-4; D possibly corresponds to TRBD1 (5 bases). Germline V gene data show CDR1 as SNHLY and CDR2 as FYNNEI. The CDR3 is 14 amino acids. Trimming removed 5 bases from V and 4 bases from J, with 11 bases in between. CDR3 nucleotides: TGTGCCAGCAGTATCGGGGGAAATAATGAAAAACTGTTTTTT. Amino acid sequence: CASSIGGNNEKLFF.

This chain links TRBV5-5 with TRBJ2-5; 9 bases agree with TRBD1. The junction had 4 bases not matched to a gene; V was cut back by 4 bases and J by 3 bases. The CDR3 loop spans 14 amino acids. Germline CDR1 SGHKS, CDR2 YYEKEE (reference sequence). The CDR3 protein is CASSRGQGEETQYF. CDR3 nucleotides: TGTGCCAGCAGCCGGGGACAGGGCGAAGAGACCCAGTACTTC.